Listed below are T cell receptor beta chains from one sample, sequenced in a study of spatial heterogeneity in lung cancer. One entry per CDR3 protein results from TCRdb running MiXCR on the 5' RACE reads. Among more than 80,000 distinct CDR3 sequences listed, roughly 12% were seen once. The material was PBMCs, obtained at surgery. These receptors were collected from a male donor with early-stage non-small cell lung cancer. CDR3s include the opening cysteine and the closing phenylalanine or tryptophan. A D gene is named only where the DNA matches it firmly. The listing skips clone size in some rows; elsewhere it reads once, few, many or a size class.

>TRBV20-1|NA|TRBJ2-2|many
TGCAGTGTAAGGGACCCCGGGGAGCTGTTTTTT
CSVRDPGELFF
>TRBV6-1|NA|TRBJ1-1|NA
TGTGCCAGCAGAACCCTAGACAGTTTGAACACTGAAGCTTTCTTT
CASRTLDSLNTEAFF
>TRBV7-2|NA|TRBJ1-1|few
TGTGCCAGCAGCTTAGGCCCGGGGACTACCAACACTGAAGCTTTCTTT
CASSLGPGTTNTEAFF
>TRBV30|TRBD1|TRBJ1-2|NA
TGTGCCTGGAGTGCCTCAGGGGGATATGGCTACACCTTC
CAWSASGGYGYTF
>TRBV4-1|NA|TRBJ1-1|few
TGCGCCAGCAGCCAAAGGCCTCCGGGGGCGCCCCCAGTTGAAGCTTTCTTT
CASSQRPPGAPPVEAFF
>TRBV5-1|NA|TRBJ2-2|few
TGCGCCAGCAGCTGGGATTCAGGGGTCTCGAACACCGGGGAGCTGTTTTTT
CASSWDSGVSNTGELFF
>TRBV2|NA|TRBJ1-5|many
TGTGCCAGCAGTGAAGCGGGGATAGACAATCAGCCCCAGCATTTT
CASSEAGIDNQPQHF
>TRBV6-2/TRBV6-3|NA|TRBJ2-2|few
TGTGCCAGCAGTTTACAGGGAAACGGGGAGCTGTTTTTT
CASSLQGNGELFF
>TRBV7-9|TRBD2|TRBJ2-1|many
TGTGCCAGCAGCTTCAATAACGAGCGGGGGGGCCGGTTCTTC
CASSFNNERGGRFF
>TRBV6-5|NA|TRBJ1-2|few
TGTGCCAGCAGTTACTCGACCCAAGTCAGCTCTTATGGCTACACCTTC
CASSYSTQVSSYGYTF
>TRBV7-9|TRBD2|TRBJ2-1|few
TGTGCCCTCGGAGACCTAGCGGGCTCCTACAATGAGCAGTTCTTC
CALGDLAGSYNEQFF
>TRBV5-6|NA|TRBJ1-1|once
TGTGCCAGCAGCTTGGGCGTACTGAACACTGAAGCTTTCTTT
CASSLGVLNTEAFF
>TRBV12-3/TRBV12-4|NA|TRBJ1-1|NA
TGTGCCAGCAGTTTAGCGGGCCACAACACTGAAGCTTTCTTT
CASSLAGHNTEAFF
>TRBV7-2|NA|TRBJ2-1|few
TGTGCCAGCAGCTTAGCGAGGGGGGATTACAATGAGCAGTTCTTC
CASSLARGDYNEQFF
>TRBV2|TRBD1|TRBJ2-7|NA
TGTGCCAGCAGGCGGACAGGGACCTACGAGCAGTACTTC
CASRRTGTYEQYF
>TRBV7-9|NA|TRBJ2-1|few
TGTGCCAGCAGCCTGGACCCCCTATTAGGGAATGAGCAGTTCTTC
CASSLDPLLGNEQFF
>TRBV4-3|NA|TRBJ1-6|NA
TGCGCCAGCAGCCAAGTTCTTGTCAGTTATAATTCACCCCTCCACTTT
CASSQVLVSYNSPLHF
>TRBV7-9|NA|TRBJ2-3|NA
TGTGCCAGCAGCGGACGAGGGAGTTCCACAGATACGCAGTATTTT
CASSGRGSSTDTQYF
>TRBV4-3|TRBD1|TRBJ2-2|many
TGCGCCAGCAGCCAATCCAGGGGGCGCAGGACCGGGGAGCTGTTTTTT
CASSQSRGRRTGELFF
>TRBV29-1|NA|TRBJ1-5|many
TGCAGCGTTGAAGGCGGTTCTGGTCAGCCCCAGCATTTT
CSVEGGSGQPQHF
>TRBV20-1|TRBD1|TRBJ2-7|few
TGCAGTGCTAGTGGACAGGGGGAAGTAAACGAGCAGTACTTC
CSASGQGEVNEQYF
>TRBV20-1|TRBD1|TRBJ1-2|NA
TGCAGTGCTAGACAGGGGGCGGACTATGGCTACACCTTC
CSARQGADYGYTF
>TRBV27|TRBD2|TRBJ2-5|NA
TGTGCCAGCAGTTCCCTCGAGCGGGATCTCAGAAGGACCCAGTACTTC
CASSSLERDLRRTQYF
>TRBV13|TRBD2|TRBJ2-5|many
TGTGCCAGCAGCGCGGGACTAGCGGGAACGGAGACCCAGTACTTC
CASSAGLAGTETQYF
>TRBV5-1|NA|TRBJ1-4|NA
TGCGCCAGCAGCCCAGGACTGATTGAAAAACTGTTTTTT
CASSPGLIEKLFF
>TRBV28|TRBD2|TRBJ2-3|few
TGTGCCAGCTTAGCGGGGGGCACAGATACGCAGTATTTT
CASLAGGTDTQYF
>TRBV21-1|NA|TRBJ2-1|NA
TGTGCCAGCAGCAAGACTGTAGACAATGAGCAGTTCTTC
CASSKTVDNEQFF
>TRBV19|TRBD2|TRBJ2-4|NA
TGTGCCAGTAGTACGGGACTAGCGGAATTAGCCAAAAACATTCAGTACTTC
CASSTGLAELAKNIQYF
>TRBV7-2|NA|TRBJ1-5|NA
TGTGCCAGCAGCTTGATAGGGACAACAAATCAGCCCCAGCATTTT
CASSLIGTTNQPQHF
>TRBV7-2|NA|TRBJ1-5|NA
TGTGCCAGCAGCTTATACCCGGTCGGACAGTTATTATCTGGCAATCAGCCCCAGCATTTT
CASSLYPVGQLLSGNQPQHF
>TRBV20-1|TRBD1|TRBJ2-1|NA
TGCAGTGCTAGAGAAACAGGGGCGGTCTACAATGAGCAGTTCTTC
CSARETGAVYNEQFF
>TRBV7-9|NA|TRBJ2-7|NA
TGTGCCAGCAGTAATGCGGAGCTCTCCTACGAGCAGTACTTC
CASSNAELSYEQYF
>TRBV7-8|TRBD2|TRBJ2-3|few
TGTGCCAGCAGCCCGCGGACTAGCGGGAGGGCCATGGATACGCAGTATTTT
CASSPRTSGRAMDTQYF
>TRBV7-2|NA|TRBJ2-5|few
TGTGCCAGCAGCTTGCCGGGGGGCTTGGAGACCCAGTACTTC
CASSLPGGLETQYF
>TRBV11-1|TRBD1|TRBJ2-7|once
TGTGCCAGCCAAAGACAGGGATACGAGCAGTACTTC
CASQRQGYEQYF
>TRBV7-2|NA|TRBJ2-1|many
TGTGCCAGCAGCTTATATAGTAAGCAGTTCTTC
CASSLYSKQFF
>TRBV5-1|NA|TRBJ2-3|few
TGCGCCAGCAGCCCGGACGTGTCCACAGATACGCAGTATTTT
CASSPDVSTDTQYF
>TRBV20-1|TRBD1|TRBJ1-5|NA
TGCAGTGCTAGAGATCCGAGGACAGGGGGAGATCCCTCCAATCAGCCCCAGCATTTT
CSARDPRTGGDPSNQPQHF
>TRBV20-1|TRBD2|TRBJ2-7|NA
TGCAGTGCTGGCCTGCCTAGCGGGGGTCCCTACGAGCAGTACTTC
CSAGLPSGGPYEQYF
>TRBV7-9|NA|TRBJ2-7|NA
TGTGCCAGCAGCTTAAAGGAGGTGCTACGGAACGAGCAGTACTTC
CASSLKEVLRNEQYF
>TRBV6-6|TRBD2|TRBJ2-4|NA
TGTGCCAGCCAGCGGGGGGGCCACATTCAGTACTTC
CASQRGGHIQYF
>TRBV5-1|TRBD1|TRBJ2-6|many
TGCGCCAGCAGCAAACGACAGGGGGCGGAAGGGGCCAACGTCCTGACTTTC
CASSKRQGAEGANVLTF
>TRBV6-1|TRBD1|TRBJ1-1|few
TGTGCCACCCGTCGGGACAGGCCTACAGCGAACACTGAAGCTTTCTTT
CATRRDRPTANTEAFF
>TRBV20-1|NA|TRBJ1-3|few
TGCAGTGCGAGCCGACAAGTCGCTGGAAACACCATATATTTT
CSASRQVAGNTIYF
>TRBV5-1|NA|TRBJ2-7|once
TGCGCCAGCAGCTTGGCGGCAGGTCCCTACGAGCAGTACTTC
CASSLAAGPYEQYF
>TRBV21-1|NA|TRBJ2-5|NA
TGTGCCAGCAGCAGGGCGTGTCACCGTTGGGAGCTCCAAGAGACCCAGTACTTC
CASSRACHRWELQETQYF
>TRBV30|NA|TRBJ1-1|NA
TGTGCCTGGAGTGTACTAACCACTGAAGCTTTCTTT
CAWSVLTTEAFF
>TRBV7-8|NA|TRBJ1-5|few
TGTGCCAGCAGCTTATTGATCGAGATCAATCAGCCCCAGCATTTT
CASSLLIEINQPQHF
>TRBV5-1|TRBD1|TRBJ2-7|NA
TGCGCCAGCAGCTCTCCGGGACAGGGCTTCTACGAGCAGTACTTC
CASSSPGQGFYEQYF
>TRBV7-2|NA|TRBJ1-6|many
TGTGCCAGCAGCTTAGACACAGGTTATAATTCACCCCTCCACTTT
CASSLDTGYNSPLHF
>TRBV29-1|NA|TRBJ2-5|NA
TGCAGCGTTCAAAAGGCCACCGTGGAGACCCAGTACTTC
CSVQKATVETQYF
>TRBV20-1|TRBD1|TRBJ2-5|many
TGCAGTGCCAGCCCCGCATCAGGGGGCCAAGAGACCCAGTACTTC
CSASPASGGQETQYF
>TRBV7-3|NA|TRBJ2-2|few
TGTGCCAGCAGCCCCCGGAACACCGGGGAGCTGTTTTTT
CASSPRNTGELFF